This entry lists 16 T cell receptor beta chains sequenced from one sample in a study of T-cell memory formation after mild COVID-19. Each CDR3 protein is one row after TCRdb ran MiXCR on the 5' RACE reads. This table holds some 57,000 distinct CDR3 sequences, 9% to 15% found once. Sample: PBMCs or a T cell subset sorted from them (not recorded which). These receptors all come from a man between 18 and 29 years old who had mild COVID-19 (a few samples of this study predate the infection). Cell type and time point are not known.

The gene calls are TRBV19 and TRBJ1-4; D call uncertain. CDR1 and CDR2 (germline): LNHDA, SQIVND (reference sequence). Trimming left V 6 bases short and J 3 bases short, with 14 bases between. The CDR3 length is 15 residues. The CDR3 sequence is CASSPAGIANEKLFF. CDR3 bases: TGTGCCAGTAGCCCCGCCGGGATAGCTAATGAAAAACTGTTTTTT. The full variable domain, rest sourced from reference TRBV19 and TRBJ1-4, is DGGITQSPKYLFRKEGQNVTLSCEQNLNHDAMYWYRQDPGQGLRLIYYSQIVNDFQKGDIAEGYSVSREKKESFPLTVTSAQKNPTAFYLCASSPAGIANEKLFFGSGTQLSVL.

The gene calls are TRBV7-3 and TRBJ2-1, with 9 bases lining up with TRBD1. This CDR3 is 15 amino acids long. Germline V gene data show CDR1 as SGHTA and CDR2 as FQGTGA. Unmatched junction bases numbered 1, after V lost 3 bases and J lost 1 base. Written as DNA, the CDR3 is TGTGCCAGCAGCTTTGGGACAGGGTCCTACAATGAGCAGTTCTTC. It translates to CASSFGTGSYNEQFF. The full variable domain, its missing parts supplied by reference TRBV7-3 and TRBJ2-1, is GAGVSQTPSNKVTEKGKYVELRCDPISGHTALYWYRQSLGQGPEFLIYFQGTGAADDSGLPNDRFFAVRPEGSVSTLKIQRTERGDSAVYLCASSFGTGSYNEQFFGPGTRLTVL.

This clonotype has a count of ten or more. This sequence joins TRBV28 and TRBJ2-7; TRBD1 might be the D (5 bases). The germline V gene has CDR1 MDHEN and CDR2 SYDVKM. The V end lost 3 bases, the J end lost 5 bases, and 17 bases lay between the germline ends. This CDR3 is 15 amino acids long. CDR3 nucleotides: TGTGCCAGCAGTTTCTTCCGGCAGGGTGGACACGAGCAGTACGTC. Residues: CASSFFRQGGHEQYV.

The chain combines TRBV28 with TRBJ2-7; D assignment may be TRBD1 or TRBD2 (5 bases each). The V gene's germline CDR1 is MDHEN and CDR2 SYDVKM. The length of the CDR3 is 16 residues. Trimming removed 5 bases from V and 2 bases from J, with 19 bases in between. Here the CDR3 reads CASSPRAARGTYEQYV. CDR3 in DNA: TGTGCCAGCAGTCCTAGGGCAGCTCGGGGCACCTACGAGCAGTACGTC.

This clonotype was counted a few times. V usage is TRBV13 and J usage is TRBJ2-3, with D unresolved. The CDR3 is made up of 12 amino acids. V was shortened by 0 bases and J by 4 bases, with 2 bases between the two germline ends. Germline V gene sequence: CDR1 PRHDT, CDR2 FYEKMQ (reference sequence). CDR3 coding DNA: TGTGCCAGCAGCTTAGGACCAGATACGCAGTATTTT. As protein: CASSLGPDTQYF.

There are a few counts of this clonotype. In DNA form, the CDR3 reads TGTGCCAGTAGTATACTAGGACGCGAGCAGTACTTC. This gives the protein CASSILGREQYF. The chain couples TRBV19 to TRBJ2-7; no clear D. Between the trimmed V and J ends, which lost 2 bases and 6 bases, there was a span of 8 bases. Germline CDR1 LNHDA, CDR2 SQIVND (reference sequence). The CDR3 extends over 12 amino acids.

This clonotype was observed at least ten times. The chain carries TRBV4-3 and TRBJ2-3; 13 nucleotides agree with TRBD2. From germline, CDR1 is LGHNA and CDR2 YSLEER. CDR3 length: 17 amino acids. The J segment lost 5 bases and the V segment lost 3 bases, leaving 8 bases of the junction unmatched. The CDR3 nucleotides read TGCGCCAGCAGCCACGGACTAGCGGGGGAGGGAGGAGATACGCAGTATTTT. This gives the protein CASSHGLAGEGGDTQYF.

The chain has TRBV4-1 and TRBJ2-7; D is unclear. This CDR3 has 16 residues. Looked up from germline, CDR1 is MGHRA and CDR2 is YSYEKL. The ends were cut back, 4 bases at V and 5 bases at J, with 21 bases in the middle. In DNA, the CDR3 is TGCGCCAGCAGCCCAGTGAGTGGCATAGGCATCGACGAGCAGTACTTC. Amino acids: CASSPVSGIGIDEQYF.

The rearrangement links TRBV4-3 to TRBJ2-3; tentative D call: TRBD2 (5 bases). V was clipped by 2 bases and J by 4 bases, with 16 bases between them. CDR1 is LGHNA and CDR2 is YSLEER in the germline V gene. CDR3 size: 16 residues. The CDR3 here is CASSQQPSPVPDTQYF. In nucleotides, the CDR3 is TGCGCCAGCAGCCAACAGCCTAGCCCAGTCCCAGATACGCAGTATTTT.

The genes are TRBV9 and TRBJ1-2; 7 bases match TRBD1. CDR1 and CDR2 from the germline V gene are SGDLS and YYNGEE. This CDR3 has 15 residues. V lost 4 bases and J lost 1; bases outside the gene matches: 7. This CDR3 is CASSLQTGYNYGYTF. CDR3 nucleotide sequence: TGTGCCAGCAGCCTTCAGACAGGGTATAACTATGGCTACACCTTC.

This clonotype was observed at least ten times. CDR3: CASSDEGIQPQHF. The CDR3, as DNA: TGTGCCAGCAGTGACGAGGGGATTCAGCCCCAGCATTTT. The chain has TRBV6-4 and TRBJ1-5; tentatively, D is TRBD1 (5 bases). Trimming shortened V by 2 bases and J by 6 bases, and 8 bases separated the two germline ends. Germline CDR1 MRHNA, CDR2 SNTAGT. This CDR3 is 13 amino acids long.

This clonotype was detected ten times or more. CDR3 in DNA: TGCAGTGCTAGAGGAAGGCCAACCGGGGAGCTGTTTTTT. Translated, it gives CSARGRPTGELFF. The chain links TRBV20-1 to TRBJ2-2; D gene unclear. The CDR3 length is 13 residues. The germline V and J ends were trimmed by 1 base and 5 bases, with 8 bases remaining between them. CDR1 and CDR2 (germline): DFQATT, SNEGSKA (reference sequence).

This clonotype was seen only a few times. The chain joins TRBV15 to TRBJ1-1, with D hard to call. CDR1 LNHNV and CDR2 YYDKDF come from the germline V gene (reference sequence). V was cut by 0 bases and J by 0 bases, with 8 bases left in between. CDR3 length: 15 residues. The DNA for the CDR3 is TGTGCCACCAGCAGAGATGTGGGCATGAACACTGAAGCTTTCTTT. Its translation is CATSRDVGMNTEAFF.

The J gene is TRBJ2-3, the V gene TRBV6-5; 11 bases map to TRBD2. Germline loops: CDR1 MNHEY, CDR2 SVGAGI. The CDR3 extends over 15 amino acids. V gave up 5 bases and J gave up 3 bases; unmatched junction bases: 4. CDR3 loop: CASSTGTSGTDTQYF. The CDR3 region has the DNA TGTGCCAGCAGTACCGGGACTAGCGGTACAGATACGCAGTATTTT.

V usage is TRBV12-3 or TRBV12-4 and J usage is TRBJ2-6; no definite D call. CDR3 length: 14 amino acids. V was cut by 4 bases and J by 3 bases, with 7 bases left in between. The CDR3 DNA is TGTGCCAGCAGTTCCTCGGGTGGGGCCAACGTCCTGACTTTC. Encoded protein: CASSSSGGANVLTF.

Only a few counts were recorded for this clonotype. This chain connects TRBV10-2 to TRBJ2-3; D tentatively reads TRBD1 or TRBD2 (5 bases each). Germline CDR1 and CDR2: WSHSY and SAAADI. This CDR3 region has 16 residues. Trimming cost V 3 bases and J 1 base, with 14 bases left between them. Written as DNA, the CDR3 is TGCGCCAGCAGTGATTCGGGACCACCTCGCACAGATACGCAGTATTTT. It translates to CASSDSGPPRTDTQYF.